This entry lists 29 T cell receptor beta chains sequenced from one sample in a study of blood T cell repertoires in COVID-19. The assay was immunoSEQ multiplex PCR, and TCRdb's table has in-frame clones only and misses some. Altogether some 100,000 clones are present, over 75% being singletons, with the ten largest covering roughly 6.5%. Source material: peripheral blood. These receptors were collected from a woman aged 50 to 60 with acute or convalescent COVID-19.

The gene calls are TRBV4-1 and TRBJ2-1; the D gene is possibly TRBD2 (6 bases). CDR3 length equals 13 residues. Germline CDR1 and CDR2: MGHRA and YSYEKL. Trimming left V 4 bases short and J 9 bases short, with 13 bases between. CDR3 region: CASSLGGSVEQFF. CDR3 coding DNA: TGCGCCAGCAGCCTTGGGGGGAGTGTTGAGCAGTTCTTC.

The rearrangement links TRBV5-1 to TRBJ2-3; D is undetermined. The germline V and J ends were trimmed by 6 bases and 2 bases, with 13 bases remaining between them. Germline V gene data show CDR1 as SGHRS and CDR2 as YFSETQ. The CDR3 is made up of 14 amino acids. In DNA form, the CDR3 reads TGCGCCAGCACACCTTCGAGTTTCACAGATACGCAGTATTTT. It codes for CASTPSSFTDTQYF.

The V gene is TRBV12-3 or TRBV12-4, the J gene TRBJ2-3; the match to TRBD1 covers 7 bases. With 5 bases clipped from V and 6 bases from J, the junction kept 2 bases outside the gene matches. This CDR3 has 12 amino acids. The CDR3 region has the DNA TGTGCCAGCAGTCCCAGGGGGGATACGCAGTATTTT. It yields the protein CASSPRGDTQYF.

This clone has more than one count but fewer than ten. CDR3 DNA sequence: TGTGCCAGTAGTGATGGGGGACAGGGAGGCGAGCAGTACTTC. It codes for CASSDGGQGGEQYF. The chain couples TRBV19 to TRBJ2-7; 9 bases fit TRBD1. Per the germline V gene, CDR1 is LNHDA and CDR2 is SQIVND (reference sequence). Trimming cost V 5 bases and J 6 bases; bases outside gene matches: 8. The CDR3 consists of 14 residues.

The rearrangement links TRBV6-2 or TRBV6-3 to TRBJ2-7; the match to TRBD2 covers 9 bases. J gave up 6 bases and V 6 bases, and 3 bases lay outside the gene matches. Germline V gene data show CDR1 as MNHEY and CDR2 as SVGEGT. This CDR3 contains 12 residues. The DNA of the CDR3 is TGTGCCAGCAGCATGACTAGCGGCGAGCAGTACTTC. It is translated as CASSMTSGEQYF.

The CDR3 is CASSQASGGITDTQYF. The DNA for the CDR3 is TGTGCCAGCAGCCAAGCGAGCGGGGGAATCACAGATACGCAGTATTTT. This chain links TRBV4-2 with TRBJ2-3; 8 nucleotides agree with TRBD2. J lost 2 bases, V lost 1 base, and 5 bases had no gene match. Germline lookup yields CDR1 LGHNA and CDR2 YNFKEQ. The CDR3 contains 16 residues.

The chain joins TRBV7-6 to TRBJ2-7; 7 bases agree with TRBD2. The V segment lost 4 bases and the J segment 6 bases; nucleotides outside the gene matches: 12. This CDR3 contains 15 residues. Germline values: CDR1 SGHVS, CDR2 FNYEAQ. DNA for the CDR3: TGTGCCAGCAGCTGGTTTAAGGGGACTAACTCCGAGCAGTACTTC. It is translated as CASSWFKGTNSEQYF.

This clone showed up just once. J is TRBJ2-5 and V is TRBV19, with 9 positions matching TRBD2. The CDR3 contains 16 residues. The V and J ends lost 1 base and 4 bases, in that order; junction bases with no gene match: 7. Germline CDR1 and CDR2: LNHDA and SQIVND (reference sequence). CDR3 DNA: TGTGCCAGTAGTATAGGGCGGGGGGGCCGTGGAGAGACCCAGTACTTC. This encodes CASSIGRGGRGETQYF.

This chain links TRBV5-6 with TRBJ2-5, with a tentative D call TRBD2 (6 bases). Trimming cost V 4 bases and J 0 bases, with 19 bases left between them. CDR1 is SGHDT and CDR2 is YYEEEE in the germline V gene. The CDR3 has 17 residues. CDR3 amino acids: CASSPWIGRRDQETQYF. Here the CDR3 DNA reads TGTGCCAGCAGCCCCTGGATTGGGAGGAGGGACCAAGAGACCCAGTACTTC.

The gene calls are TRBV6-5 and TRBJ1-2, with D unresolved. Deletions cut 4 bases from V and 2 bases from J, with 14 bases between. Germline loops: CDR1 MNHEY, CDR2 SVGAGI. This CDR3 comprises 15 residues. The CDR3 protein is CASSFAISGNYGYTF. In DNA, the CDR3 is TGTGCCAGCAGTTTCGCCATCAGCGGGAACTATGGCTACACCTTC.

The gene calls are TRBV15 and TRBJ1-1; possible D gene TRBD1, 5 bases. V lost 0 bases to trimming and J lost 2 bases, with 10 bases between them. This CDR3 spans 15 amino acids. Germline lookup yields CDR1 LNHNV and CDR2 YYDKDF (reference sequence). CDR3 coding DNA: TGTGCCACCAGCAGAGAGACAGCCCGTAACACTGAAGCTTTCTTT. This translates into CATSRETARNTEAFF.

The chain has TRBV9 and TRBJ1-3; a possible D gene is TRBD1 (5 bases). V was pared by 0 bases and J by 4 bases, with 17 bases between. This CDR3 is built from 17 residues. Germline V lookup: CDR1 SGDLS, CDR2 YYNGEE. CDR3 DNA sequence: TGTGCCAGCAGCGTAGCGGGGGGAGTAAGTCGCGGAAACACCATATATTTT. Protein product: CASSVAGGVSRGNTIYF. Full variable domain (remainder filled in from reference TRBV9 and TRBJ1-3): DSGVTQTPKHLITATGQRVTLRCSPRSGDLSVYWYQQSLDQGLQFLIQYYNGEERAKGNILERFSAQQFPDLHSELNLSSLELGDSALYFCASSVAGGVSRGNTIYFGEGSWLTVV.

For the CDR3, the DNA is TGTGCCAGCAGCCCAACAGGGATGTTGGGACAGCCCCAGCATTTT. Residues: CASSPTGMLGQPQHF. The chain has TRBV6-5 and TRBJ1-5; weak D call: TRBD1 (6 bases). This CDR3 spans 15 amino acids. From germline, CDR1 is MNHEY and CDR2 SVGAGI. V was clipped by 6 bases and J by 7 bases, with 19 bases between them.

The gene calls are TRBV5-8 and TRBJ1-5, with a tentative D call TRBD1 (6 bases). Germline CDR1 SGHTS, CDR2 YDEGEE. Trimming took off 5 bases at V and 7 bases at J, with 10 bases between the two ends. The CDR3 is 12 amino acids. CDR3 sequence (DNA): TGTGCCAGCAGTCAGGGGAGACAGCCCCAGCATTTT. As protein: CASSQGRQPQHF.

The chain joins TRBV10-3 to TRBJ1-6; tentative D call: TRBD1 (6 bases). Trimming took off 4 bases at V and 7 bases at J, with 11 bases between the two ends. The CDR3 has 14 residues. Germline V gene sequence: CDR1 ENHRY, CDR2 SYGVKD. DNA of the CDR3: TGTGCCATCAGTGTCGGCAGGGGAAATTCACCCCTCCACTTT. This translates into CAISVGRGNSPLHF.

V gene TRBV5-6 combines with J gene TRBJ1-3, with 7 positions matching TRBD1. The V gene end was trimmed by 7 bases and the J gene end by 3 bases; junction bases not matched to a gene: 13. The CDR3 is 16 residues long. Germline V gene lookup returns CDR1 SGHDT and CDR2 YYEEEE. CDR3 loop: CASYRGTGAGGNTIYF. The CDR3 DNA sequence: TGTGCCAGCTACCGCGGTACAGGGGCAGGTGGAAACACCATATATTTT.

This clone came up a few times. The J gene is TRBJ1-3, the V gene TRBV9, with D unresolved. V lost 4 bases to trimming and J lost 0 bases, with 11 bases between them. The CDR3 loop spans 15 amino acids. CDR1 and CDR2 (germline): SGDLS, YYNGEE. As DNA, the CDR3 is TGTGCCAGCAGCCCCCGGAGTTTCTCTGGAAACACCATATATTTT. It translates to CASSPRSFSGNTIYF.

This clone occurred once. The genes are TRBV12-3 or TRBV12-4 and TRBJ2-1; tentative D call: TRBD2 (5 bases). CDR3 length: 11 amino acids. V lost 3 bases to trimming and J lost 9 bases, with 6 bases between them. CDR3 sequence reads: CASSFSVEQFF. The CDR3 DNA sequence: TGTGCCAGCAGTTTTAGCGTTGAGCAGTTCTTC.

The chain carries TRBV6-1 and TRBJ1-2, with 7 positions matching TRBD1. CDR3 length equals 13 residues. Germline lookup yields CDR1 MNHNS and CDR2 SASEGT. J gave up 8 bases and V 2 bases, and 5 bases lay outside the gene matches. The CDR3: CASSENPGQGYTF. The CDR3 DNA reads TGTGCCAGCAGTGAAAATCCGGGACAGGGCTACACCTTC.

This chain links TRBV12-3 or TRBV12-4 with TRBJ2-5, with TRBD2 matching 7 bases. CDR3 size: 13 residues. With 2 bases clipped from V and 5 bases from J, the junction kept 2 bases outside the gene matches. The CDR3 DNA reads TGTGCCAGCAGTTTACTAGCGGCGGAGACCCAGTACTTC. The encoded protein is CASSLLAAETQYF.

The chain carries TRBV4-2 and TRBJ1-5, with a weak D call TRBD1 (6 bases). CDR1 is LGHNA, CDR2 YNFKEQ, per germline. V gave up 4 bases and J gave up 6 bases, with 22 bases separating them. The length of the CDR3 is 17 residues. CDR3 coding DNA: TGTGCCAGCAGCCCCCGCGCCGGACCCAAGGGGGTTCAGCCCCAGCATTTT. Encoded protein: CASSPRAGPKGVQPQHF.

This chain joins TRBV18 and TRBJ1-1; no clear D gene. Germline V lookup: CDR1 KGHSH, CDR2 LQKENI. Trimming took 4 bases from V and 4 from J, leaving 19 bases between them. This CDR3 has 16 residues. As DNA, the CDR3 is TGTGCCAGCTCACTTGGAGCGGTTAACAGTCGCACTGAAGCTTTCTTT. It yields the protein CASSLGAVNSRTEAFF. The variable domain in full, completed from reference TRBV18 and TRBJ1-1, reads NAGVMQNPRHLVRRRGQEARLRCSPMKGHSHVYWYRQLPEEGLKFMVYLQKENIIDESGMPKERFSAEFPKEGPSILRIQQVVRGDSAAYFCASSLGAVNSRTEAFFGQGTRLTVV.

The chain joins TRBV11-2 to TRBJ2-7; TRBD1 matches at 8 bases. The CDR3 covers 15 residues. The trim removed 5 bases at V and 3 bases at J, leaving 9 bases unmatched. Looked up from germline, CDR1 is SGHAT and CDR2 is FQNNGV. This CDR3 reads CASSRTGTGDYEQYF. CDR3 bases: TGTGCCAGCAGCCGTACCGGGACAGGAGACTACGAGCAGTACTTC.

The genes are TRBV20-1 and TRBJ1-5; D is undetermined. The CDR3 is 10 residues long. Trimming left V 6 bases short and J 8 bases short, with 8 bases between. Germline-derived CDR1 and CDR2 are DFQATT and SNEGSKA (reference sequence). CDR3 region: CSAQREPQHF. CDR3 DNA: TGCAGTGCCCAACGGGAGCCCCAGCATTTT.

This clone was observed a handful of times. This chain links TRBV28 with TRBJ1-4, with 9 nucleotides matching TRBD1. The germline gives CDR1 MDHEN, CDR2 SYDVKM. Trimming took 6 bases from V and 7 from J; bases not matched to a gene: 6. The CDR3 is 14 amino acids. The CDR3 nucleotides are TGTGCCAGCAGCTCCGGGACAGGGACTGAAAAACTGTTTTTT. The encoded protein is CASSSGTGTEKLFF.

The chain recombines TRBV5-1 with TRBJ1-1, with a possible D match to TRBD1 (5 bases). Germline V CDR1 and CDR2: SGHRS, YFSETQ. The ends were cut back, 5 bases at V and 5 bases at J, with 13 bases in the middle. The CDR3 totals 13 residues. The CDR3 spells CASRKGLRTEAFF. CDR3 bases: TGCGCCAGCAGGAAGGGGCTTCGGACTGAAGCTTTCTTT.

J is TRBJ2-2 and V is TRBV18; the D is unclear. Germline V CDR1 and CDR2: KGHSH, LQKENI. The ends were cut back, 3 bases at V and 0 bases at J, with 14 bases in the middle. This CDR3 comprises 17 residues. Here the CDR3 DNA reads TGTGCCAGCTCACCGGCTGCTCTCATGTCGAACACCGGGGAGCTGTTTTTT. Its protein product is CASSPAALMSNTGELFF.

The rearrangement joins TRBV6-5 to TRBJ2-7; possible D gene TRBD1, 6 bases. Trimming cost V 2 bases and J 6 bases, with 14 bases left between them. There are 14 residues in the CDR3. CDR1 is MNHEY and CDR2 is SVGAGI in the germline V gene. The CDR3 nucleotides are TGTGCCAGCAGTTACGGGGGCTCGATTTCCGAGCAGTACTTC. This encodes CASSYGGSISEQYF.

V and J are TRBV7-9 and TRBJ1-1; D is perhaps TRBD1 (5 bases). The CDR3 has 15 residues. The germline CDR1 and CDR2 sequences are SEHNR and FQNEAQ (reference sequence). The V and J ends lost 0 bases and 4 bases respectively, with 12 bases between them. CDR3 coding DNA: TGTGCCAGCAGCTTAGCTTGGGGTCAGGGCACTGAAGCTTTCTTT. It yields the protein CASSLAWGQGTEAFF.